These 26 T cell receptor beta chains originate from one sample sequenced in a study of CD8+CD57+ T cells in acquired aplastic anemia. TCR beta VDJ and CDR3 were profiled, and genomic DNA was the template. A single record per CDR3 protein comes from TCRdb applying MiXCR to the reads. The sample shows around 130,000 distinct CDR3 sequences, 50% to 60% of them seen only once. The sequenced patients had an expansion of CD8+CD57+ cells seen by flow cytometry. The source material was sorted CD4+, CD8+, or CD8+CD57+ T cells (not recorded which) from PBMCs. These receptors were obtained from a human donor with aplastic anemia.

The genes are TRBV13 and TRBJ2-2; D gene unclear. CDR1 PRHDT and CDR2 FYEKMQ come from the germline V gene (reference sequence). V was cut by 2 bases and J by 3 bases, with 10 bases left in between. The CDR3 has 15 amino acids. The CDR3 spells CASSLRQLDTGELFF. The CDR3 DNA sequence: TGTGCCAGCAGCTTACGGCAACTCGACACCGGGGAGCTGTTTTTT.

This clonotype occurred once. The rearrangement links TRBV7-2 to TRBJ2-7; 8 bases fit TRBD1. The CDR3 is 15 residues long. The V segment lost 5 bases and the J segment 3 bases; nucleotides outside the gene matches: 9. Per the germline V gene, CDR1 is SGHTA and CDR2 is FQGNSA. The CDR3 DNA sequence: TGTGCCAGCAGCCAACGGACAGGGTCTCTCTACGAGCAGTACTTC. Translating gives CASSQRTGSLYEQYF.

This clonotype was counted ten times or more. V gene TRBV19 combines with J gene TRBJ2-1; D ambiguous. The CDR3 totals 16 residues. In germline, CDR1 is LNHDA, CDR2 SQIVND (reference sequence). V was clipped by 3 bases and J by 0 bases, with 12 bases between them. CDR3 amino acids: CASSIGGGGSYNEQFF. CDR3 nucleotide sequence: TGTGCCAGTAGTATCGGCGGCGGTGGCTCCTACAATGAGCAGTTCTTC. Full variable domain (remainder filled in from reference TRBV19 and TRBJ2-1): DGGITQSPKYLFRKEGQNVTLSCEQNLNHDAMYWYRQDPGQGLRLIYYSQIVNDFQKGDIAEGYSVSREKKESFPLTVTSAQKNPTAFYLCASSIGGGGSYNEQFFGPGTRLTVL.

The V gene is TRBV5-1, the J gene TRBJ1-1; possibly TRBD1 for D (5 bases). V lost 3 bases and J lost 0, with 9 bases in between. The CDR3 contains 14 residues. Germline values: CDR1 SGHRS, CDR2 YFSETQ. Here the CDR3 reads CASSWGGLNTEAFF. In DNA, the CDR3 is TGCGCCAGCAGCTGGGGCGGCCTGAACACTGAAGCTTTCTTT. Variable domain in full (rest from reference TRBV5-1 and TRBJ1-1): KAGVTQTPRYLIKTRGQQVTLSCSPISGHRSVSWYQQTPGQGLQFLFEYFSETQRNKGNFPGRFSGRQFSNSRSEMNVSTLELGDSALYLCASSWGGLNTEAFFGQGTRLTVV.

This clonotype was recorded only once. The V and J genes are TRBV25-1 and TRBJ2-5; perhaps D is TRBD1 or TRBD2 (5 bases each). There are 12 residues in the CDR3. The ends were cut back, 3 bases at V and 7 bases at J, with 9 bases in the middle. CDR1 is MGHDK, CDR2 SYGVNS, per germline. In DNA form, the CDR3 reads TGTGCCAGCAGTGAGCCCGGGGCGACCCAGTACTTC. This gives the protein CASSEPGATQYF.

The gene calls are TRBV20-1 and TRBJ2-7; TRBD2 aligns across 12 bases. Trimming took 3 bases from V and 2 from J; bases not matched to a gene: 5. This CDR3 is 15 amino acids long. Germline V gene sequence: CDR1 DFQATT, CDR2 SNEGSKA (reference sequence). The CDR3 is CSASRTSGVPYEQYF. The DNA of the CDR3 is TGCAGTGCTAGTAGGACTAGCGGGGTCCCCTACGAGCAGTACTTC.

V gene TRBV19 combines with J gene TRBJ1-2, with D uncertain. This CDR3 region has 14 residues. The germline CDR1 and CDR2 sequences are LNHDA and SQIVND (reference sequence). V was clipped by 3 bases and J by 4 bases, with 12 bases between them. CDR3 region: CASSIGTESYGYTF. In DNA, the CDR3 is TGTGCCAGTAGTATCGGTACGGAATCCTATGGCTACACCTTC.

This clonotype showed up just a few times. The chain carries TRBV24-1 and TRBJ2-7; TRBD1 aligns across 8 bases. CDR3 length: 16 residues. Germline loops: CDR1 KGHDR, CDR2 SFDVKD. V gave up 3 bases and J gave up 5 bases; unmatched junction bases: 11. The CDR3, as DNA: TGTGCCACCAGTGATGGCAGGGGGCGCGGGATAGACGAGCAGTACTTC. Translating it yields CATSDGRGRGIDEQYF.

The chain joins TRBV19 to TRBJ2-5, with D perhaps TRBD1 (5 bases). CDR1 is LNHDA and CDR2 is SQIVND in the germline V gene (reference sequence). CDR3 length: 15 residues. V was cut by 3 bases and J by 5 bases, with 16 bases left in between. This CDR3 reads CASSIPSGFRETQYF. In DNA, the CDR3 is TGTGCCAGTAGTATCCCCTCAGGGTTTAGGGAGACCCAGTACTTC.

The chain is built from TRBV5-6 and TRBJ1-2; D call uncertain. CDR3 length: 15 amino acids. Trimming stripped 4 bases from V and 4 bases from J, with 17 bases between. Germline CDR1 is SGHDT and CDR2 is YYEEEE. CDR3: CASSRPPKGPYGYTF. The CDR3 region has the DNA TGTGCCAGCAGCCGACCGCCTAAAGGGCCCTATGGCTACACCTTC.

This chain uses TRBV15 with TRBJ2-4; D possibly corresponds to TRBD1 (6 bases). Trimming shortened V by 0 bases and J by 3 bases, and 12 bases separated the two germline ends. From germline, CDR1 is LNHNV and CDR2 YYDKDF (reference sequence). CDR3 length: 16 residues. CDR3 nucleotides: TGTGCCACCAGCAGAGACGGCAGGGGCGGCAAAAACATTCAGTACTTC. As protein: CATSRDGRGGKNIQYF.

The chain carries TRBV2 and TRBJ1-4; D is uncertain. The CDR3 length is 14 residues. The germline V and J ends were trimmed by 6 bases and 4 bases, with 12 bases remaining between them. Germline V gene sequence: CDR1 SNHLY, CDR2 FYNNEI. The CDR3 nucleotides read TGTGCCAGCAGCTTACCCGGGCATAATGAAAAACTGTTTTTT. Encoded protein: CASSLPGHNEKLFF.

This clonotype was recorded a few times. The gene calls are TRBV7-2 and TRBJ1-1; D is unresolved. Germline CDR1 SGHTA, CDR2 FQGNSA. The ends were cut back, 6 bases at V and 1 base at J, with 9 bases in the middle. The length of the CDR3 is 13 residues. This CDR3 is CASSTRGNTEAFF. CDR3 nucleotide sequence: TGTGCCAGCAGTACCCGGGGGAACACTGAAGCTTTCTTT.

This chain connects TRBV19 to TRBJ1-2; D gene unclear. Germline CDR1 reads LNHDA; CDR2 reads SQIVND (reference sequence). V lost 1 base to trimming and J lost 0 bases, with 9 bases between them. The CDR3 has 15 amino acids. This chain's CDR3 is CASSIVAEANYGYTF. In DNA form, the CDR3 reads TGTGCCAGTAGTATAGTTGCAGAAGCTAACTATGGCTACACCTTC. Based on the CDR3 plus reference TRBV19 and TRBJ1-2, the full variable domain is DGGITQSPKYLFRKEGQNVTLSCEQNLNHDAMYWYRQDPGQGLRLIYYSQIVNDFQKGDIAEGYSVSREKKESFPLTVTSAQKNPTAFYLCASSIVAEANYGYTFGSGTRLTVV.

The J gene is TRBJ1-6, the V gene TRBV20-1; no reliable D call. V lost 3 bases and J lost 6, with 15 bases in between. Germline V lookup: CDR1 DFQATT, CDR2 SNEGSKA (reference sequence). CDR3 size: 15 residues. CDR3 DNA: TGCAGTGCTAGCAGTGTCGGGATCACTAATTCACCCCTCCACTTT. Its translation is CSASSVGITNSPLHF.

The chain employs TRBV7-9 and TRBJ1-4; 9 positions agree with TRBD1. This CDR3 is built from 15 residues. Germline assignment: CDR1 SEHNR and CDR2 FQNEAQ (reference sequence). V was clipped by 5 bases and J by 7 bases; unmatched bases: 8. CDR3 sequence: CASSLPGQGSEKLFF. The CDR3, as DNA: TGTGCCAGCAGCCTCCCGGGACAGGGAAGTGAAAAACTGTTTTTT.

CDR3 sequence reads: CAISGSEAGSDTQYF. CDR3 in DNA: TGTGCCATCAGTGGTTCCGAAGCAGGATCAGATACGCAGTATTTT. The chain links TRBV10-3 to TRBJ2-3, with D uncertain. The germline V gene has CDR1 ENHRY and CDR2 SYGVKD. The CDR3 spans 15 residues. Trimming removed 4 bases from V and 4 bases from J, with 15 bases in between.

The J gene is TRBJ2-7, the V gene TRBV19; the match to TRBD1 covers 8 bases. The CDR3 runs 14 residues. The ends lost 6 bases at V and 3 bases at J; junction bases unmatched: 7. From germline, CDR1 is LNHDA and CDR2 SQIVND (reference sequence). CDR3 sequence: CASSDRGPHYEQYF. As DNA, the CDR3 is TGTGCCAGTAGCGACAGGGGACCTCACTACGAGCAGTACTTC.

The chain combines TRBV20-1 with TRBJ2-7; D might be TRBD1 (6 bases). There are 14 residues in the CDR3. The germline V and J ends were trimmed by 3 bases and 6 bases, with 18 bases remaining between them. The germline gives CDR1 DFQATT, CDR2 SNEGSKA (reference sequence). The CDR3 spells CSARPRTAPSEQYF. The DNA for the CDR3 is TGCAGTGCTAGGCCTAGGACAGCCCCTTCCGAGCAGTACTTC.

This clonotype was seen ten or more times. The rearrangement links TRBV20-1 to TRBJ2-1; either TRBD1 or TRBD2 may supply D (5 bases each). The CDR3 totals 15 residues. V was cut by 4 bases and J by 8 bases, with 21 bases left in between. CDR1 and CDR2 (germline): DFQATT, SNEGSKA (reference sequence). CDR3 nucleotides: TGCAGTGCTATAAGTGCCGGCACACAGGACTATGAGCAGTTCTTC. Encoded protein: CSAISAGTQDYEQFF.

This rearrangement joins TRBV29-1 to TRBJ1-1; no clear D. With 7 bases removed from V and 0 bases from J, the gap between germline ends came to 12 bases. Looked up from germline, CDR1 is SQVTM and CDR2 is ANQGSEA. This CDR3 has 13 amino acids. The CDR3 spells CSARSGLNTEAFF. The CDR3 DNA reads TGCAGCGCTCGTTCGGGGTTGAACACTGAAGCTTTCTTT.

V usage is TRBV19 and J usage is TRBJ1-2; no clear D. Trimming removed 6 bases from V and 6 bases from J, with 5 bases in between. CDR1 is LNHDA and CDR2 is SQIVND in the germline V gene (reference sequence). This CDR3 spans 10 amino acids. In DNA, the CDR3 is TGTGCCAGTAGATTAGATGGCTACACCTTC. Translating it yields CASRLDGYTF.

This clonotype turned up a few times. The chain recombines TRBV7-9 with TRBJ1-1; D unresolved. Trimming took off 7 bases at V and 2 bases at J, with 14 bases between the two ends. CDR1 is SEHNR and CDR2 is FQNEAQ in the germline V gene (reference sequence). The CDR3 has 14 residues. The DNA of the CDR3 is TGTGCCAGCATGGTATCGAGGGAAAACACTGAAGCTTTCTTT. This encodes CASMVSRENTEAFF.

V is TRBV9 and J is TRBJ2-2; D is unclear. V was trimmed by 3 bases and J by 5 bases, leaving 11 bases between them. The CDR3 consists of 14 residues. The germline V gene has CDR1 SGDLS and CDR2 YYNGEE. CDR3 sequence reads: CASSEREATGELFF. The CDR3 nucleotides are TGTGCCAGCAGCGAGCGCGAGGCGACCGGGGAGCTGTTTTTT. Using reference TRBV9 and TRBJ2-2 for the parts outside the CDR3, the full variable domain is DSGVTQTPKHLITATGQRVTLRCSPRSGDLSVYWYQQSLDQGLQFLIQYYNGEERAKGNILERFSAQQFPDLHSELNLSSLELGDSALYFCASSEREATGELFFGEGSRLTVL.

V usage is TRBV7-9 and J usage is TRBJ1-2; 7 nucleotides agree with TRBD1. Germline lookup yields CDR1 SEHNR and CDR2 FQNEAQ (reference sequence). The CDR3 totals 14 residues. J gave up 6 bases and V 5 bases, and 9 bases lay outside the gene matches. For the CDR3, the DNA is TGTGCCAGCAGCGCCCTACAGGGGACCCATGGCTACACCTTC. Encoded protein: CASSALQGTHGYTF.

This chain links TRBV15 with TRBJ1-1; possible D gene TRBD1, 5 bases. Germline V gives CDR1 LNHNV, CDR2 YYDKDF (reference sequence). The CDR3 is 13 residues long. Trimming pared 5 bases from V and 0 bases from J, leaving 7 bases between. This chain's CDR3 is CATSWGLNTEAFF. As DNA, the CDR3 is TGTGCCACCAGCTGGGGACTGAACACTGAAGCTTTCTTT.